This T cell receptor beta chain appears in the sequencing data of a study of cytomegalovirus exposure and HLA in healthy donors. Whole-study findings and limits: In a later analysis, most CMV-associated TCR beta chains appeared HLA-restricted.

The V and J ends lost 7 bases and 8 bases respectively, with 18 bases between them. The CDR3 runs to 13 residues. CDR1 and CDR2 from the germline V gene are MNHEY and SVGAGI. To note about this clone: No antigen is known for it.

The PCR ran on 60 Vbeta and 13 Jbeta primers. TCRdb keeps only in-frame clones here, not all; method: immunoSEQ multiplex PCR. Here the sample spans 150,000 to 190,000 clones, roughly 80% being singletons. The chain has TRBV6-5 and TRBJ2-7, with D possibly TRBD2 on 6 matching bases. The sequenced sample consisted of PBMCs. This receptor was obtained from a man aged 18 to 29 in good health and CMV-seronegative. In DNA form, the CDR3 reads TGTGCCAGCACCCCCTGGAGGGAGGAGAAGCAGTACTTC. It specifies CASTPWREEKQYF.